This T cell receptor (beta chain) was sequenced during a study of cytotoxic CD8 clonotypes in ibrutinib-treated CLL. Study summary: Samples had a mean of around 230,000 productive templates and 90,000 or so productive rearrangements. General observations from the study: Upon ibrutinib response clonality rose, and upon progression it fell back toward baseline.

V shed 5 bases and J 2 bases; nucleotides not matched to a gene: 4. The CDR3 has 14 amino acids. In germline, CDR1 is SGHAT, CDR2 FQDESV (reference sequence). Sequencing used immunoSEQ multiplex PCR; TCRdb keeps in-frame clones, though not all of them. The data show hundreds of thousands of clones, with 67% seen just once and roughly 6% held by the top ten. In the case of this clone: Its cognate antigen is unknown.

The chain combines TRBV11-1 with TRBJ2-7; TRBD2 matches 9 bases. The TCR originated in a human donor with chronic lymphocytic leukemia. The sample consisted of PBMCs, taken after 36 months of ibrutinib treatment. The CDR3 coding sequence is TGTGCCAGCAGCCGAAGGACTAGCGCCTACGAGCAGTACTTC. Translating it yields CASSRRTSAYEQYF.